This T cell receptor (beta chain) was observed in a study of identical twins. Study outcomes and limitations: Within monozygotic twins, out-of-frame TCR alpha sharing was underestimated by the models. Researchers reported weaker excess twin sharing in beta out-of-frame sequences.

Trimming left V 5 bases short and J 1 base short, with 18 bases between. The CDR3 length is 17 residues. Per the germline V gene, CDR1 is SGHRS and CDR2 is YFSETQ. Addition of a universal primer site occurred through template switching, and cDNA carried unique molecular identifiers. TCRdb processed the 5' RACE reads anew with MiXCR; each CDR3 protein has one entry. Of approximately 240,000 distinct CDR3 sequences listed, about 14% are singletons. This clonotype was counted between two and nine times. Its antigen remains unidentified. This rearrangement joins TRBV5-1 to TRBJ2-2; maybe TRBD1 (9 bases). The clonotype comes from a woman under 30 in good health. The sequencing sample was made of memory (CD45RO+) T cells sorted from blood. CDR3 residues: CASSRGGQGRNTGELFF. The CDR3 DNA is TGCGCCAGCAGTCGGGGGGGACAGGGACGGAACACCGGGGAGCTGTTTTTT.